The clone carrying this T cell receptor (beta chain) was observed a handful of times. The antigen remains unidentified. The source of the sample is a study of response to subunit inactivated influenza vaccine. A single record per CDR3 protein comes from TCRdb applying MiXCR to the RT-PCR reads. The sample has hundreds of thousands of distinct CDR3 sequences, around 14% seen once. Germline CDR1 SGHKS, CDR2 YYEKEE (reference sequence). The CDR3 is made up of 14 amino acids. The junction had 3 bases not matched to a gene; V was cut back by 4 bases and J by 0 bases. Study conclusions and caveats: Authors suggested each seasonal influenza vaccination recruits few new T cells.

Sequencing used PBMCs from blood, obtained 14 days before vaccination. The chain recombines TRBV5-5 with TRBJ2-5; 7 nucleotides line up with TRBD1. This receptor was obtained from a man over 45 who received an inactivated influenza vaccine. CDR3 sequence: CASSRGQYQETQYF. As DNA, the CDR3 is TGTGCCAGCAGCAGGGGACAGTACCAAGAGACCCAGTACTTC.